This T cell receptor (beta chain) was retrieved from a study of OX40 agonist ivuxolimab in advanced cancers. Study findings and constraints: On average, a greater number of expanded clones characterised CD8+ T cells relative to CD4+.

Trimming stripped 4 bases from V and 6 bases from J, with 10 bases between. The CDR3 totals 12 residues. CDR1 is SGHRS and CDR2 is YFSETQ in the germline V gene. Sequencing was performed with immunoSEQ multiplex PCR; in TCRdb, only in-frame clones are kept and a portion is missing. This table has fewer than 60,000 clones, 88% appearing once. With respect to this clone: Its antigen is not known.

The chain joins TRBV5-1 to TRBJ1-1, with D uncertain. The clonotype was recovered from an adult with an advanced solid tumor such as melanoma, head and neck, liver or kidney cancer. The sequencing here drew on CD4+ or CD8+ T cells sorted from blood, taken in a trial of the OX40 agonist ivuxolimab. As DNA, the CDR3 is TGCGCCAGCAGCGGGGTATACGCTGAAGCTTTCTTT. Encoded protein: CASSGVYAEAFF.